This T cell receptor (beta chain) was documented in a study of CD8+ T cells in alopecia areata. Study overall: A 6-month off-drug phase came after tofacitinib, which had lasted 6 to 18 months. Study results and limitations: Tofacitinib produced a significant decrease in scalp clonality and in expanded CD8+ clones among the top 100. With patients, TCR sharing proved less clear than in mice, a difference possibly related to HLA.

RNA was isolated and reverse transcribed to cDNA, the sequencing template. The data were produced by immunoSEQ multiplex PCR, yet TCRdb's version contains in-frame clones alone and is incomplete. Of about 210,000 clones in the sample, roughly 44% were seen once. Indicated treatment: oral pan-JAK inhibitor, 5-10 mg twice daily. Germline V gene data show CDR1 as SGHAT and CDR2 as FQNNGV. This CDR3 is 18 amino acids long. With 1 base removed from V and 11 bases from J, the gap between germline ends came to 27 bases. In its sample, this clone was seen many times. Its antigen is not known. This TCR was recovered from a human donor with alopecia areata. The sequencing here drew on CD4+ T cells sorted from blood, taken at approximately week 36, from a patient treated with tofacitinib. This rearrangement joins TRBV11-2 to TRBJ2-1; a weak D match, TRBD2 (5 bases). For the CDR3, the DNA is TGTGCCAGCAGCTTAGCGGCAGGAGGCTTGGTAGGGCCCCGGAAGCAGTTCTTC. Protein sequence: CASSLAAGGLVGPRKQFF.